This TCR beta chain came from a study of regulatory dendritic cells for organ transplantation. Study-wide points: Of resting T cell subsets, memory CD8+ had the most alloreactive clonotypes. Memory T cells were less diverse than naive, with memory CD8+ most oligoclonal.

Produced via immunoSEQ multiplex PCR; TCRdb's table is partial and in-frame only. The profile shows approximately 29,000 clones, roughly 80% of them singletons. Regarding this clone: Its antigen is currently unknown.

CDR3 length equals 15 residues. Trimming took 2 bases from V and 6 from J; bases not matched to a gene: 7. The V gene's germline CDR1 is MNHNS and CDR2 SASEGT. This receptor was taken from a human donor in good health. The sample comprised naive CD4+ T cells from blood. As for subset: CD45RA+ naive T cells. The genes are TRBV6-1 and TRBJ2-1, with 7 bases identical to TRBD2. In nucleotides, the CDR3 is TGTGCCAGCAGTGAATCTCGGACTAGGGGCAATGAGCAGTTCTTC. Its translation: CASSESRTRGNEQFF.